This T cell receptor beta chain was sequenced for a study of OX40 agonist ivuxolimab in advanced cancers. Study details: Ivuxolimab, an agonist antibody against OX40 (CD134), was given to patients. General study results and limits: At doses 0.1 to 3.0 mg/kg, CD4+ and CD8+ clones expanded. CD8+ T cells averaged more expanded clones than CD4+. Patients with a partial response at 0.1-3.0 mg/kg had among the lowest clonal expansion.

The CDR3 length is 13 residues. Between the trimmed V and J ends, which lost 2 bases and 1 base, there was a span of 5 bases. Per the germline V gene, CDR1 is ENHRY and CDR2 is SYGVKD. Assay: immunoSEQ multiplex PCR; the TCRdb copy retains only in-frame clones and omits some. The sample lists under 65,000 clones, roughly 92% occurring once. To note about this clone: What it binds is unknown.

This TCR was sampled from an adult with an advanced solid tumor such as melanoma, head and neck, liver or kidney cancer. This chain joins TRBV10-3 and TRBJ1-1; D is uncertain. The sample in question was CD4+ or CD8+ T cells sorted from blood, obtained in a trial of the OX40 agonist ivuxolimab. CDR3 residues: CAISEEPNTEAFF. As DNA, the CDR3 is TGTGCCATCAGTGAGGAACCGAACACTGAAGCTTTCTTT.